These 6 T cell receptor beta chains came from one sample sequenced in a study of vaccination effects on CD4 cells after COVID-19. The repertoire was sequenced with immunoSEQ multiplex PCR; TCRdb's copy has only in-frame clones and lacks some. This table has roughly 63,000 clones, about 78% appearing once. No cognate antigen is known for these TCRs. Expansion of antigen-specific CD4+ T cells with viral peptide pools was carried out by the ViraFEST assay before sequencing. Cells that had been cultured for 10 days were the source of isolated CD4+ T cells. Everyone in the study got two shots of either the BNT162b2 or mRNA-1273 vaccine. Sequenced material: CD4+ T cells from PBMCs cultured with HCoV-OC43 spike peptides, taken after COVID-19 vaccination. Subset noted: HCoV-OC43 spike overlapping peptide pool stimulation. The receptor source for this set is a human donor who received a COVID-19 vaccine.

Only one count was recorded for this clone. V gene TRBV7-3 combines with J gene TRBJ2-3; 8 bases match TRBD2. The CDR3 consists of 15 residues. In germline, CDR1 is SGHTA, CDR2 FQGTGA. With V trimmed by 1 base and J by 1 base, 1 base remained unmatched. Written as DNA, the CDR3 is TGTGCCAGCAGCTTAAACGGGGGGGGCACAGATACGCAGTATTTT. It translates to CASSLNGGGTDTQYF.

V usage is TRBV15 and J usage is TRBJ2-5; D gene ambiguous. Germline V lookup: CDR1 LNHNV, CDR2 YYDKDF (reference sequence). The CDR3 is 13 amino acids. The V end was cut by 1 base, the J end by 5 bases, with 8 bases between. CDR3 protein: CATSRVQAETQYF. As DNA, the CDR3 is TGTGCCACCAGCAGAGTCCAAGCGGAGACCCAGTACTTC. The variable domain in full, with the rest retrieved from reference TRBV15 and TRBJ2-5, is DAMVIQNPRYQVTQFGKPVTLSCSQTLNHNVMYWYQQKSSQAPKLLFHYYDKDFNNEADTPDNFQSRRPNTSFCFLDIRSPGLGDTAMYLCATSRVQAETQYFGPGTRLLVL.

This clone was picked up a small number of times. The chain joins TRBV2 to TRBJ1-6; TRBD1 might be the D (5 bases). Trimming pared 5 bases from V and 11 bases from J, leaving 13 bases between. Germline V gene sequence: CDR1 SNHLY, CDR2 FYNNEI. The length of the CDR3 is 13 residues. CDR3 DNA sequence: TGTGCCAGCAGTCCGGGACCCGCACCACCCCTCCACTTT. Translated, it gives CASSPGPAPPLHF.

The V call is TRBV6-2 or TRBV6-3, the J call TRBJ2-7, with TRBD2 matching 7 bases. The germline V gene has CDR1 MNHEY and CDR2 SVGEGT. After removal of 6 bases from V and 3 bases from J, the junction contained 11 bases not matched to a gene. The CDR3 contains 15 residues. CDR3 sequence (DNA): TGTGCCAGCAGCCCGGGGGGAAGCTCTGGCTACGAGCAGTACGTC. Translation: CASSPGGSSGYEQYV.

The CDR3 nucleotides are TGTGCCAGCAGCAAAGGGGGGACAGGGAGCCACGAGCAGTACGTC. This gives the protein CASSKGGTGSHEQYV. V and J are TRBV21-1 and TRBJ2-7; TRBD1 is taken as the D call from the table, unchecked against the DNA. TRBV21-1 constitutes a pseudogene. This CDR3 comprises 15 residues.

As for this clone: Germline and junction disagree at one end, which may indicate a read error. This chain links TRBV4-2 with TRBJ2-5, with 13 bases matching TRBD2. The CDR3 runs to 16 residues. Germline V gives CDR1 LGHNA, CDR2 YNFKEQ. In DNA form, the CDR3 reads TGTGCCAGCAGCCGAGACGGGACTAGCGGGGTAGAGAGCCAGTACTTC. Translating gives CASSRDGTSGVESQYF.